One sample yielded the 17 T cell receptor beta chains listed below, sequenced in a study of blood T cell repertoires in COVID-19. Profiled with immunoSEQ multiplex PCR; TCRdb holds only in-frame clones, not every one. Of over 35,000 clones listed, less than 70% were seen once; the top ten hold 5.5% to 8%. The sequenced sample was peripheral blood. These receptors all stem from an elderly man with acute or convalescent COVID-19.

V is TRBV10-3 and J is TRBJ1-2; 9 bases agree with TRBD1. Per the germline V gene, CDR1 is ENHRY and CDR2 is SYGVKD. The CDR3 length is 15 residues. V lost 3 bases, J lost 2 bases, and 4 bases stayed unmatched. CDR3 DNA sequence: TGTGCCATCAGTGACCCGGACAGGGGAAACTATGGCTACACCTTC. Amino acid sequence: CAISDPDRGNYGYTF.

There are a few counts of this clone. The chain has TRBV5-8 and TRBJ2-7; maybe TRBD2 (6 bases). Germline CDR1 SGHTS, CDR2 YDEGEE. The ends were cut back, 2 bases at V and 6 bases at J, with 12 bases in the middle. This CDR3 contains 13 residues. CDR3 residues: CASSFAGRFEQYF. For the CDR3, the DNA is TGTGCCAGCAGCTTTGCAGGGAGGTTCGAGCAGTACTTC.

V and J are TRBV9 and TRBJ1-3; perhaps TRBD1 as D (6 bases). CDR1 and CDR2 (germline): SGDLS, YYNGEE. The germline V and J ends were trimmed by 4 bases and 0 bases, with 11 bases remaining between them. The CDR3 runs to 15 residues. The CDR3: CASSPRTVSGNTIYF. CDR3 DNA sequence: TGTGCCAGCAGCCCTCGGACAGTCTCTGGAAACACCATATATTTT.

The V and J genes are TRBV2 and TRBJ1-2; 8 bases are shared with TRBD1. Looked up from germline, CDR1 is SNHLY and CDR2 is FYNNEI. This CDR3 region has 13 residues. V lost 5 bases, J lost 2 bases, and 1 base stayed unmatched. The CDR3 is CASSWDRNYGYTF. The CDR3 DNA is TGTGCCAGCAGTTGGGACAGGAACTATGGCTACACCTTC.

This chain connects TRBV4-1 to TRBJ1-1; D remains unclear. Germline V gene lookup returns CDR1 MGHRA and CDR2 YSYEKL. The CDR3 has 16 amino acids. V dropped 2 bases and J dropped 1 base, with 14 bases sitting between them. Here the CDR3 reads CASSQTFAGSNTEAFF. The CDR3 nucleotides are TGCGCCAGCAGCCAAACCTTCGCCGGTTCGAACACTGAAGCTTTCTTT.

V is TRBV6-5 and J is TRBJ2-3, with 9 bases aligning to TRBD2. Per germline, CDR1 MNHEY and CDR2 SVGAGI. The CDR3 is made up of 16 amino acids. Trimming cost V 4 bases and J 15 bases; bases outside gene matches: 20. DNA of the CDR3: TGTGCCAGCAGTTCTACCCCCCTGGCGGGGGGGCCCGGGACATATTTT. Its protein product is CASSSTPLAGGPGTYF.

The chain carries TRBV2 and TRBJ1-5; D gene uncertain. CDR1 and CDR2 (germline): SNHLY, FYNNEI. Trimming removed 7 bases at V and 5 bases at J, with 12 bases between. The CDR3 consists of 13 residues. CDR3 protein: CASKEFEDQPQHF. The CDR3 DNA sequence: TGTGCCAGCAAGGAATTTGAGGATCAGCCCCAGCATTTT.

This clone occurred once. The J gene is TRBJ1-1, the V gene TRBV6-6; the D is unclear. Trimming stripped 0 bases from V and 4 bases from J, with 9 bases between. The length of the CDR3 is 14 residues. Germline values: CDR1 MNHNY, CDR2 SVGAGI (reference sequence). This chain's CDR3 is CASSYSRVTTEAFF. The CDR3 nucleotides are TGTGCCAGCAGTTACTCCCGGGTGACCACTGAAGCTTTCTTT.

This chain uses TRBV5-1 with TRBJ2-1; 8 nucleotides match TRBD2. The CDR3 length is 15 residues. Germline CDR1 reads SGHRS; CDR2 reads YFSETQ. J was trimmed by 0 bases and V by 3 bases; bases with no gene match: 2. The CDR3 protein is CASSSSGSSYNEQFF. The CDR3 nucleotides read TGCGCCAGCAGCTCGAGCGGGAGCTCCTACAATGAGCAGTTCTTC.

The rearrangement joins TRBV6-5 to TRBJ1-1; possible D gene TRBD1, 5 bases. V lost 6 bases and J lost 3, with 14 bases in between. CDR1 and CDR2 (germline): MNHEY, SVGAGI. The CDR3 consists of 14 residues. Here the CDR3 DNA reads TGTGCCAGCAGAGAGGACACGGCCGACACTGAAGCTTTCTTT. Translating it yields CASREDTADTEAFF.

The chain links TRBV19 to TRBJ2-7; 7 nucleotides match TRBD1. CDR1 and CDR2 from the germline V gene are LNHDA and SQIVND (reference sequence). The CDR3 is made up of 14 amino acids. J lost 0 bases, V lost 3 bases, and 2 bases had no gene match. CDR3 loop: CASSMDRFSYEQYF. In nucleotides, the CDR3 is TGTGCCAGTAGTATGGACAGGTTCTCCTACGAGCAGTACTTC.

V usage is TRBV7-8 and J usage is TRBJ2-7; a possible D gene is TRBD1 (5 bases). V was cut by 2 bases and J by 3 bases, with 11 bases left in between. This CDR3 region has 14 residues. CDR1 and CDR2 (germline): SGHVS, FQNEAQ. The CDR3 DNA sequence: TGTGCCAGCAGCTTACAGGCAGGGCTCTACGAGCAGTACTTC. It is translated as CASSLQAGLYEQYF.

J is TRBJ2-3 and V is TRBV5-1, with TRBD2 matching 7 bases. The germline V gene encodes CDR1 SGHRS and CDR2 YFSETQ. J was trimmed by 2 bases and V by 5 bases; bases with no gene match: 11. The CDR3 is made up of 16 amino acids. The CDR3 nucleotides read TGCGCCAGCAGACGGGAGACGGGACTATACACAGATACGCAGTATTTT. This codes for CASRRETGLYTDTQYF.

This clone was seen a handful of times. The junction departs from germline at one end; a sequencing error may be responsible. The chain employs TRBV7-9 and TRBJ2-7; D unresolved. This CDR3 contains 14 residues. Germline CDR1 and CDR2: SEHNR and FQNEAQ (reference sequence). CDR3 nucleotides: TGTGCCAGCACCTTAAATTCAGTCTCCTACGAGCAGTACTTC. It codes for CASTLNSVSYEQYF.

This clone turned up a few times. The chain has TRBV3-1 (or the pseudogene TRBV3-2) and TRBJ1-6; the D is unclear. Germline lookup yields CDR1 LGHDT and CDR2 YNNKEL (reference sequence). The CDR3 has 14 residues. V was pared by 4 bases and J by 2 bases, with 6 bases between. The CDR3 reads CASSRVAYNSPLHF. DNA for the CDR3: TGTGCCAGCAGCCGTGTAGCCTATAATTCACCCCTCCACTTT.

The rearrangement uses TRBV7-9 and TRBJ2-2, with no clear D. Trimming took off 1 base at V and 7 bases at J, with 4 bases between the two ends. This CDR3 has 12 residues. Per germline, CDR1 SEHNR and CDR2 FQNEAQ (reference sequence). The CDR3 region has the DNA TGTGCCAGCAGCTTAGTTATCGGGGAGCTGTTTTTT. It yields the protein CASSLVIGELFF.

The chain uses TRBV5-5 and TRBJ1-6; no clear D. The CDR3 has 14 residues. Germline loops: CDR1 SGHKS, CDR2 YYEKEE (reference sequence). Trimming cost V 0 bases and J 14 bases, with 15 bases left between them. The CDR3 region is CASSLVLTSEALHF. The CDR3, as DNA: TGTGCCAGCAGCTTGGTACTAACATCAGAGGCCCTCCACTTT.